A single sample is the source of the 30 T cell receptor beta chains below, sequenced in a study of T cells in Graves' hyperthyroidism and ophthalmopathy. From RNA transcripts, TCR beta CDR3 regions were amplified. First-round RT-PCR with HTBI primers amplified the TCR CDR3 region. Each CDR3 protein is one row after TCRdb ran MiXCR on the multiplex PCR reads. This table holds about 700,000 distinct CDR3 sequences, 12% to 15% found once. The source material was blood. The receptors shown here come from a woman in her late teens or twenties with Graves' hyperthyroidism.

This clonotype was counted at least ten times. DNA for the CDR3: TGTGCCAGCAGCTCCACGTACAGGGATCCCGAGCAGTACTTC. This gives the protein CASSSTYRDPEQYF. The gene calls are TRBV11-2 and TRBJ2-7, with TRBD1 as a possible D gene (6 bases). Trimming took off 4 bases at V and 6 bases at J, with 16 bases between the two ends. Germline V gives CDR1 SGHAT, CDR2 FQNNGV. The CDR3 has 14 amino acids.

A few counts support this clonotype. The gene calls are TRBV7-9 and TRBJ2-1; D may correspond to TRBD1 or TRBD2 (6 bases each). This CDR3 region has 15 residues. The V and J ends lost 5 bases and 3 bases respectively, with 14 bases between them. Germline lookup yields CDR1 SEHNR and CDR2 FQNEAQ (reference sequence). The CDR3 reads CASSPWGAGYNEQFF. DNA of the CDR3: TGTGCCAGCAGCCCCTGGGGGGCCGGCTACAATGAGCAGTTCTTC.

The chain combines TRBV7-2 with TRBJ2-3; D might be TRBD1 (5 bases). The germline V and J ends were trimmed by 7 bases and 3 bases, with 14 bases remaining between them. Germline CDR1 is SGHTA and CDR2 is FQGNSA. The CDR3 runs to 14 residues. CDR3 sequence: CASTIQKGTDTQYF. The CDR3 coding sequence is TGTGCCAGCACCATACAGAAGGGGACAGATACGCAGTATTTT.

As to this clonotype: At one of its ends the junction is not consistent with the germline gene, which may arise from a read error. This chain connects TRBV7-3 to TRBJ2-5; D may be TRBD2 (6 bases). The CDR3 sequence is 14 residues long. The germline V gene encodes CDR1 SGHTA and CDR2 FQGTGA. CDR3 nucleotide sequence: TGTGCCAGCAGCCGGAATGGGAGGCGAGAGGCCCAGTACTTC. Translated, it gives CASSRNGRREAQYF.

This clonotype was observed a handful of times. The rearrangement uses TRBV9 and TRBJ2-4; tentative D call: TRBD1 (5 bases). Germline loops: CDR1 SGDLS, CDR2 YYNGEE. CDR3 length: 15 residues. Trimming cost V 3 bases and J 0 bases, with 10 bases left between them. The CDR3 region has the DNA TGTGCCAGCAGCGGGGGCCAGGGAGCCAAAAACATTCAGTACTTC. Amino acid sequence: CASSGGQGAKNIQYF.

This clonotype was counted many times. The rearrangement links TRBV27 to TRBJ2-7; TRBD2 might be the D (6 bases). The CDR3 is made up of 16 amino acids. The V gene's germline CDR1 is MNHEY and CDR2 SMNVEV (reference sequence). V shed 3 bases and J shed 4 bases, with 19 bases lying between them. The CDR3 DNA reads TGTGCCAGCAGTTTTGGGACTCCGGGAGTCGGATACGAGCAGTACTTC. Residues: CASSFGTPGVGYEQYF.

This clonotype was detected ten times or more. The CDR3 nucleotides read TGTGCCAGCAGTTACTCCGCAGCGGGGGGCACAGATACGCAGTATTTT. Its protein is CASSYSAAGGTDTQYF. The chain links TRBV6-6 to TRBJ2-3, with TRBD2 matching 8 bases. The germline CDR1 and CDR2 sequences are MNHNY and SVGAGI (reference sequence). This CDR3 has 16 residues. V dropped 0 bases and J dropped 1; count of bases not matched to a gene: 3.

This clonotype was observed at least ten times. The rearrangement links TRBV15 to TRBJ2-1; TRBD2 aligns across 10 bases. Germline assignment: CDR1 LNHNV and CDR2 YYDKDF (reference sequence). With V trimmed by 0 bases and J by 7 bases, 9 bases remained unmatched. This CDR3 contains 17 residues. CDR3 nucleotide sequence: TGTGCCACCAGCAGAGATTCAGCGGGAGGGGATGGTAATGAGCAGTTCTTC. Translating it yields CATSRDSAGGDGNEQFF.

This clonotype was recorded many times. V and J are TRBV27 and TRBJ1-4; a possible D gene is TRBD1 (6 bases). The ends were cut back, 5 bases at V and 4 bases at J, with 20 bases in the middle. Per the germline V gene, CDR1 is MNHEY and CDR2 is SMNVEV (reference sequence). The CDR3 totals 17 residues. In DNA, the CDR3 is TGTGCCAGCAGTACCCACCGGGGTGGGGGCATTAATGAAAAACTGTTTTTT. Its translation: CASSTHRGGGINEKLFF.

CDR3 sequence: CASSLVGTSGANTGELFF. As DNA, the CDR3 is TGTGCCAGCAGCTTAGTTGGGACTAGCGGGGCGAACACCGGGGAGCTGTTTTTT. The gene calls are TRBV11-1 and TRBJ2-2; 13 nucleotides line up with TRBD2. Trimming took 1 base from V and 0 from J; bases not matched to a gene: 2. The germline CDR1 and CDR2 sequences are SGHAT and FQDESV (reference sequence). The CDR3 totals 18 residues.

This clonotype was seen more than once but under ten times. The V call is TRBV19, the J call TRBJ1-2, with TRBD1 matching over 8 bases. This CDR3 comprises 13 residues. CDR1 and CDR2 (germline): LNHDA, SQIVND (reference sequence). The V segment lost 5 bases and the J segment 4 bases; nucleotides outside the gene matches: 3. The CDR3 sequence: CASSDRGGYGYTF. The CDR3 DNA sequence: TGTGCCAGTAGTGACAGGGGCGGCTATGGCTACACCTTC.

The V call is TRBV7-2, the J call TRBJ2-1; 7 bases agree with TRBD2. Germline V gives CDR1 SGHTA, CDR2 FQGNSA. The CDR3 has 16 residues. V gave up 0 bases and J gave up 5 bases; unmatched junction bases: 7. CDR3 residues: CASSLARGRRDNEQFF. The CDR3, as DNA: TGTGCCAGCAGCTTAGCCCGCGGGAGACGAGACAATGAGCAGTTCTTC.

This clonotype was observed many times. This chain uses TRBV7-2 with TRBJ2-1; the D gene is possibly TRBD2 (6 bases). Germline V gene data show CDR1 as SGHTA and CDR2 as FQGNSA. The length of the CDR3 is 14 residues. V was clipped by 1 base and J by 4 bases, with 8 bases between them. This CDR3 is CASSLVLAYNEQFF. Written as DNA, the CDR3 is TGTGCCAGCAGCTTAGTTCTAGCGTACAATGAGCAGTTCTTC.

The V call is TRBV12-3 or TRBV12-4, the J call TRBJ1-6; D call uncertain. CDR3 length equals 14 residues. The ends were cut back, 6 bases at V and 9 bases at J, with 15 bases in the middle. CDR3 bases: TGTGCCAGCAGCCACTCGGAAAGGATTTCACCCCTCCACTTT. This encodes CASSHSERISPLHF.

With respect to this clonotype: A much larger clone sits a single nucleotide away, making a read error possible. No conserved phenylalanine or tryptophan ends this CDR3, so it is likely a read error. The chain recombines TRBV11-2 with TRBJ1-6, with TRBD1 identical over 8 bases. The CDR3 is 14 residues long. The germline gives CDR1 SGHAT, CDR2 FQNNGV. With 5 bases clipped from V and 8 bases from J, the junction kept 5 bases outside the gene matches. Here the CDR3 DNA reads TGTGCCAGCAGCCCGACGACAGGGGATTCACCCCTCCACTTA. Translated: CASSPTTGDSPLHL.

The chain recombines TRBV4-1 with TRBJ1-5; 9 nucleotides agree with TRBD1. CDR1 and CDR2 from the germline V gene are MGHRA and YSYEKL. The CDR3 runs to 16 residues. Trimming cost V 5 bases and J 1 base; bases outside gene matches: 6. CDR3 in amino acids: CASSAPGQGSNQPQHF. CDR3 DNA sequence: TGCGCCAGCAGCGCCCCGGGACAGGGAAGCAATCAGCCCCAGCATTTT.

The V and J genes are TRBV6-2 or TRBV6-3 and TRBJ2-1, with a possible D match to TRBD2 (6 bases). The CDR3 covers 14 residues. Trimming removed 5 bases from V and 3 bases from J, with 11 bases in between. The germline gives CDR1 MNHEY, CDR2 SVGEGT. In DNA form, the CDR3 reads TGTGCCAGCAGTCCGGGGGACTTCTACAATGAGCAGTTCTTC. This gives the protein CASSPGDFYNEQFF.

This clonotype was counted ten times or more. The chain is built from TRBV29-1 and TRBJ2-7; 8 bases agree with TRBD2. With V trimmed by 6 bases and J by 4 bases, 11 bases remained unmatched. The CDR3 spans 14 residues. Germline CDR1 and CDR2: SQVTM and ANQGSEA. The CDR3 sequence is CSVAASGSKYEQYF. CDR3 in DNA: TGCAGCGTCGCCGCCAGCGGGAGTAAGTACGAGCAGTACTTC.

This clonotype was recorded at least ten times. The chain joins TRBV28 to TRBJ1-1; D perhaps matches TRBD1 (6 bases). The germline V gene has CDR1 MDHEN and CDR2 SYDVKM. There are 16 residues in the CDR3. V dropped 6 bases and J dropped 7 bases, with 24 bases sitting between them. The CDR3 loop reads CASSPSVRGRSLEAFF. CDR3 bases: TGTGCCAGCAGCCCATCGGTCAGGGGTCGAAGTCTTGAAGCTTTCTTT.

This clonotype was observed a few times. The gene calls are TRBV27 and TRBJ1-1; TRBD1 agrees at 7 bases. The CDR3 loop spans 13 amino acids. J gave up 8 bases and V 7 bases, and 10 bases lay outside the gene matches. CDR1 and CDR2 from the germline V gene are MNHEY and SMNVEV (reference sequence). CDR3: CASMSLGQVEAFF. CDR3 sequence (DNA): TGTGCCAGCATGAGTCTCGGACAGGTCGAAGCTTTCTTT.

This clonotype has a handful of counts. The chain recombines TRBV7-2 with TRBJ1-3; a possible D gene is TRBD1 (6 bases). CDR1 is SGHTA, CDR2 FQGNSA, per germline. Trimming pared 5 bases from V and 2 bases from J, leaving 10 bases between. The CDR3 contains 14 residues. The CDR3 spells CASSPEGAGNTIYF. In nucleotides, the CDR3 is TGTGCCAGCAGCCCTGAGGGGGCTGGAAACACCATATATTTT.

This chain links TRBV10-3 with TRBJ1-1; D gene uncertain. Trimming took 1 base from V and 4 from J, leaving 10 bases between them. The CDR3 has 14 residues. Germline V gene data show CDR1 as ENHRY and CDR2 as SYGVKD. The CDR3 region is CAISEFNPVTEAFF. DNA of the CDR3: TGTGCCATCAGTGAGTTCAACCCCGTCACTGAAGCTTTCTTT.

There are a few counts of this clonotype. A much larger clone sits a single nucleotide away, making a read error possible. Because the CDR3 is missing its conserved closing phenylalanine or tryptophan, this is likely a read error. The chain has TRBV11-2 and TRBJ2-5, with D maybe TRBD2 (5 bases). V was shortened by 5 bases and J by 1 base, with 11 bases between the two germline ends. CDR3 length equals 14 residues. Germline V gene lookup returns CDR1 SGHAT and CDR2 FQNNGV. The CDR3 coding sequence is TGTGCCAGCAGCCTCCGGACTTTCCAAGAGACCCAGTACCTC. It codes for CASSLRTFQETQYL.

This clonotype has more than one count but fewer than ten. The chain links TRBV4-1 to TRBJ2-1; D remains unclear. The CDR3 has 14 amino acids. Per germline, CDR1 MGHRA and CDR2 YSYEKL. The V gene lost 0 bases and the J gene lost 6 bases, with 9 bases spanning the gap. The CDR3: CASSQEGRINEQFF. The CDR3 coding sequence is TGCGCCAGCAGCCAAGAGGGCCGGATCAATGAGCAGTTCTTC.

This clonotype was recorded many times. The chain recombines TRBV7-6 with TRBJ2-1; D may be TRBD1 (5 bases). The CDR3 has 13 amino acids. Per the germline V gene, CDR1 is SGHVS and CDR2 is FNYEAQ. Trimming took 7 bases from V and 2 from J, leaving 9 bases between them. The CDR3 region is CASIQGTYNEQFF. The CDR3 nucleotides read TGTGCCAGCATCCAGGGTACCTACAATGAGCAGTTCTTC.

CDR3 nucleotides: TGTGCCAGCAGTTTCCTGTCCAGCCGGAACACCGGGGAGCTGTTTTTT. Amino acids: CASSFLSSRNTGELFF. The V gene is TRBV28, the J gene TRBJ2-2; D gene ambiguous. The CDR3 is 16 amino acids. Germline lookup yields CDR1 MDHEN and CDR2 SYDVKM. Trimming took 3 bases from V and 1 from J, leaving 12 bases between them.

The chain joins TRBV20-1 to TRBJ1-1, with D possibly matching TRBD1 (5 bases). CDR3 length: 15 residues. Looked up from germline, CDR1 is DFQATT and CDR2 is SNEGSKA (reference sequence). Trimming cost V 0 bases and J 4 bases, with 15 bases left between them. For the CDR3, the DNA is TGCAGTGCTAGAGATAGTAGGGGTTTAAGCACTGAAGCTTTCTTT. Translation: CSARDSRGLSTEAFF.

This clonotype was picked up many times. The chain is built from TRBV18 and TRBJ2-2; 7 bases fit TRBD2. J gave up 6 bases and V 6 bases, and 10 bases lay outside the gene matches. CDR1 KGHSH and CDR2 LQKENI come from the germline V gene. The CDR3 has 15 amino acids. The CDR3: CASSPRREVAGELFF. The CDR3 nucleotides are TGTGCCAGCTCCCCGAGACGGGAGGTAGCCGGGGAGCTGTTTTTT.

The chain carries TRBV2 and TRBJ1-5; no clear D. V gave up 0 bases and J gave up 5 bases, with 8 bases separating them. CDR1 is SNHLY, CDR2 FYNNEI, per germline. The CDR3 has 14 residues. The CDR3 sequence is CASSEAGGDQPQHF. The CDR3 coding sequence is TGTGCCAGCAGTGAAGCTGGCGGAGATCAGCCCCAGCATTTT.

This clonotype was counted only a few times. J is TRBJ1-6 and V is TRBV7-9, with D uncertain. The CDR3 runs 13 residues. Per germline, CDR1 SEHNR and CDR2 FQNEAQ (reference sequence). V shed 5 bases and J shed 6 bases, with 8 bases lying between them. The CDR3: CASSLLLNSPLHF. The CDR3 DNA reads as TGTGCCAGCAGCCTACTCCTTAATTCACCCCTCCACTTT. Complete variable domain (other parts from reference TRBV7-9 and TRBJ1-6): DTGVSQNPRHKITKRGQNVTFRCDPISEHNRLYWYRQTLGQGPEFLTYFQNEAQLEKSRLLSDRFSAERPKGSFSTLEIQRTEQGDSAMYLCASSLLLNSPLHFGNGTRLTVT.